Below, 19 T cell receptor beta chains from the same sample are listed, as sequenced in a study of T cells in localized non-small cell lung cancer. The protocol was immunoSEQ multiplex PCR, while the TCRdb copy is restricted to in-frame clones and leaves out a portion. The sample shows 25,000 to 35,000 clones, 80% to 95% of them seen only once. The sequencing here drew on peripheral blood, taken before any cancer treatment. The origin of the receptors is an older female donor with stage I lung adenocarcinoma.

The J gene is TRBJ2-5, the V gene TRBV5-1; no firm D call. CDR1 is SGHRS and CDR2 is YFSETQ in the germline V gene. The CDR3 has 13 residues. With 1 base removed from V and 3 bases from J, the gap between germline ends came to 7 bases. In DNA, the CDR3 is TGCGCCAGCAGCTTGACCCGGGAAGAGACCCAGTACTTC. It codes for CASSLTREETQYF.

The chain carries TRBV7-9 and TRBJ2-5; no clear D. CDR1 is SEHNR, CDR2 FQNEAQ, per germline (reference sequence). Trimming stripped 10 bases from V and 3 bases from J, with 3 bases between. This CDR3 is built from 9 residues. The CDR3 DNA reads TGTGCCACCGAAGAGACCCAGTACTTC. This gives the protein CATEETQYF.

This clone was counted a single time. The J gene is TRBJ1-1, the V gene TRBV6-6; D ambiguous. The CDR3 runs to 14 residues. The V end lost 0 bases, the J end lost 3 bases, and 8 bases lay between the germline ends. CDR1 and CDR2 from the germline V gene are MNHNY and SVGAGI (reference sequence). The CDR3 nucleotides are TGTGCCAGCAGTTACTCGAGGAGCGACACTGAAGCTTTCTTT. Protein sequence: CASSYSRSDTEAFF.

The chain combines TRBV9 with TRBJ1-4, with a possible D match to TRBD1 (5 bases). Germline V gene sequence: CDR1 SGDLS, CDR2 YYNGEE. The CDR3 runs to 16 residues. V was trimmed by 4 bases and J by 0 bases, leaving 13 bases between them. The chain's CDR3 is CASSSGTIATNEKLFF. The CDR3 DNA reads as TGTGCCAGCAGCTCTGGGACCATAGCAACTAATGAAAAACTGTTTTTT. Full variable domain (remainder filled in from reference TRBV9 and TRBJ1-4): DSGVTQTPKHLITATGQRVTLRCSPRSGDLSVYWYQQSLDQGLQFLIQYYNGEERAKGNILERFSAQQFPDLHSELNLSSLELGDSALYFCASSSGTIATNEKLFFGSGTQLSVL.

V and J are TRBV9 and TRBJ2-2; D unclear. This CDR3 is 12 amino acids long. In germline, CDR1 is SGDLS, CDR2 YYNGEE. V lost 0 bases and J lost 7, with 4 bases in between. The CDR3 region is CASSVGSGELFF. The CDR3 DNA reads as TGTGCCAGCAGCGTAGGGAGCGGGGAGCTGTTTTTT.

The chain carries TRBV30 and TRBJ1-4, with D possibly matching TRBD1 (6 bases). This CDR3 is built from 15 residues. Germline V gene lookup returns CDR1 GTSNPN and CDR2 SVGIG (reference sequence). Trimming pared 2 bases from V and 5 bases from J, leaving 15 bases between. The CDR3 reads CAWSFPPTGNEKLFF. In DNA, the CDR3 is TGTGCCTGGAGTTTCCCTCCAACAGGGAATGAAAAACTGTTTTTT.

The CDR3 is CASRGEVDTEAFF. The CDR3 coding sequence is TGTGCCAGCCGGGGGGAAGTTGACACTGAAGCTTTCTTT. J is TRBJ1-1 and V is TRBV11-3; D perhaps matches TRBD1 (5 bases). Germline CDR1 SGHNT, CDR2 YENEEA. This CDR3 is 13 amino acids long. Deletions cut 8 bases from V and 3 bases from J, with 13 bases between.

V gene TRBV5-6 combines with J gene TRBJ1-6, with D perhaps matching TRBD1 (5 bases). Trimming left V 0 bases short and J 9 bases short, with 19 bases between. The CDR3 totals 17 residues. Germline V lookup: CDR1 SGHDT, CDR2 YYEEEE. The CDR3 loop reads CASSLAVEGRFFSPLHF. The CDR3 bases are TGTGCCAGCAGCTTGGCCGTAGAGGGACGGTTTTTTTCACCCCTCCACTTT.

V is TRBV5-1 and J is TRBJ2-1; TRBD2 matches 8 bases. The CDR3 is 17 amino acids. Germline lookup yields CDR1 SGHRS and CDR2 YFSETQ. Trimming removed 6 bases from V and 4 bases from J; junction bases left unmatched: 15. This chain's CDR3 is CASTWGSGGISYNEQFF. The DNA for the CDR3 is TGCGCCAGCACTTGGGGGAGCGGGGGCATCTCGTACAATGAGCAGTTCTTC. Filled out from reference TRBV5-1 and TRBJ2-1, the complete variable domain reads KAGVTQTPRYLIKTRGQQVTLSCSPISGHRSVSWYQQTPGQGLQFLFEYFSETQRNKGNFPGRFSGRQFSNSRSEMNVSTLELGDSALYLCASTWGSGGISYNEQFFGPGTRLTVL.

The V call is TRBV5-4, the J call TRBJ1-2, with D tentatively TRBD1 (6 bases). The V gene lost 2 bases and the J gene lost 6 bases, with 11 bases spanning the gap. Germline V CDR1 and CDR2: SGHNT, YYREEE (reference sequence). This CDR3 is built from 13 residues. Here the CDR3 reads CASSFGTMDGYTF. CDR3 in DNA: TGTGCCAGCAGCTTCGGGACAATGGATGGCTACACCTTC.

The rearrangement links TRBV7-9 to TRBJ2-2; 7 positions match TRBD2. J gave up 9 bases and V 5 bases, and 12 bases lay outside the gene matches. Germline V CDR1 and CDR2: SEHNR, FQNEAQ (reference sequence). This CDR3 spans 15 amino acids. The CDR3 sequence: CASSQAGRGFRELFF. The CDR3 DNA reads TGTGCCAGCAGCCAAGCGGGACGTGGATTCCGGGAGCTGTTTTTT.

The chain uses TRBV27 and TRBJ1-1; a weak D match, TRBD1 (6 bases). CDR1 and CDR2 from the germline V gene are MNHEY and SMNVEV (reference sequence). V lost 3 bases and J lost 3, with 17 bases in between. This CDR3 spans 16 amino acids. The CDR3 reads CASSFLPGGRDTEAFF. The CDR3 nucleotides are TGTGCCAGCAGTTTTCTCCCGGGGGGGCGCGACACTGAAGCTTTCTTT.

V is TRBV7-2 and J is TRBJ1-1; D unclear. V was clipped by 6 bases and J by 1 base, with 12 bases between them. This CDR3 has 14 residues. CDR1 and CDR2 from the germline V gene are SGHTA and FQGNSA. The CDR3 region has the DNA TGTGCCAGCAGTCAGAGCGAAAAGAACACTGAAGCTTTCTTT. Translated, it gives CASSQSEKNTEAFF.

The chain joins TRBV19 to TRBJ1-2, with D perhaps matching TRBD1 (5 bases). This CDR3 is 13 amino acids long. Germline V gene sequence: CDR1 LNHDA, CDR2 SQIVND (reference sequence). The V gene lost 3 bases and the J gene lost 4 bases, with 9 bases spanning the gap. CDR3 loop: CASSIGGSYGYTF. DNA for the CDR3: TGTGCCAGTAGTATCGGGGGGTCCTATGGCTACACCTTC. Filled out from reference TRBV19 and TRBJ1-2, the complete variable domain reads DGGITQSPKYLFRKEGQNVTLSCEQNLNHDAMYWYRQDPGQGLRLIYYSQIVNDFQKGDIAEGYSVSREKKESFPLTVTSAQKNPTAFYLCASSIGGSYGYTFGSGTRLTVV.

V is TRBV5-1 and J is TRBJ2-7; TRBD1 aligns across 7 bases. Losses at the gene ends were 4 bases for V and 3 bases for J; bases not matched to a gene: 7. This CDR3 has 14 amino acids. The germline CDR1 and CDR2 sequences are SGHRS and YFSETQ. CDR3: CASSETDRRYEQYF. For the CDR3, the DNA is TGCGCCAGCAGCGAAACGGACAGGCGCTACGAGCAGTACTTC.

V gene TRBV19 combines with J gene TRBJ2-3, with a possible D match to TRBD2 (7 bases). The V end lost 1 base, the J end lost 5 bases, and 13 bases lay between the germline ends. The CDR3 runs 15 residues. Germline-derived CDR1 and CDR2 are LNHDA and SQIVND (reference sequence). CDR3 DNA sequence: TGTGCCAGTAGTATAGGTGGGGGGGCCGGAGATACGCAGTATTTT. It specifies CASSIGGGAGDTQYF.

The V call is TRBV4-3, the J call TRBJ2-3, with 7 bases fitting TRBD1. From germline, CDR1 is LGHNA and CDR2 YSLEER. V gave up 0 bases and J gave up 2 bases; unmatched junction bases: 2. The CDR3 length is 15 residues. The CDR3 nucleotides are TGCGCCAGCAGCCAAGATCAGGGGGACACAGATACGCAGTATTTT. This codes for CASSQDQGDTDTQYF.

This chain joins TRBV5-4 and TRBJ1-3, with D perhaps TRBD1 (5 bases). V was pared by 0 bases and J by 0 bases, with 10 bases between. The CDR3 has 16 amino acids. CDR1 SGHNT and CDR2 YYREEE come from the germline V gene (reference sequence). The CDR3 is CASSLAGRGSGNTIYF. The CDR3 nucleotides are TGTGCCAGCAGCTTGGCCGGGAGGGGCTCTGGAAACACCATATATTTT.

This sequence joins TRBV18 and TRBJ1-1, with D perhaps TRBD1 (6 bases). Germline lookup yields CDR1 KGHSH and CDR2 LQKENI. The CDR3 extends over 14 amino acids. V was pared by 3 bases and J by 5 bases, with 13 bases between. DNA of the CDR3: TGTGCCAGCTCACCCGAAAGGGGGTGGACTGAAGCTTTCTTT. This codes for CASSPERGWTEAFF.